Following are 15 T cell receptor beta chains from one sample sequenced in a study of OX40 agonist ivuxolimab in advanced cancers. Libraries were prepared by immunoSEQ multiplex PCR; TCRdb keeps only in-frame clonotypes and omits some of them. The data contain approximately 77,000 clones, roughly 89% of them singletons. This specimen was CD4+ or CD8+ T cells sorted from blood, taken in a trial of the OX40 agonist ivuxolimab. The receptors originated from an adult with an advanced solid tumor such as melanoma, head and neck, liver or kidney cancer.

The V gene is TRBV15, the J gene TRBJ2-6; D uncertain. CDR3 size: 17 residues. Trimming removed 3 bases at V and 1 base at J, with 13 bases between. Germline CDR1 and CDR2: LNHNV and YYDKDF (reference sequence). CDR3 DNA: TGTGCCACCAGCAGGATTGGGCTGGGATCTGGGGCCAACGTCCTGACTTTC. This codes for CATSRIGLGSGANVLTF.

This clone was picked up one time. This chain joins TRBV5-6 and TRBJ2-3; TRBD2 matches 7 bases. The CDR3 is made up of 15 amino acids. Germline CDR1 and CDR2: SGHDT and YYEEEE. Unmatched junction bases numbered 2, after V lost 1 base and J lost 0 bases. CDR3 bases: TGTGCCAGCAGCTTGCTAGCGGAAAGCACAGATACGCAGTATTTT. Amino acid sequence: CASSLLAESTDTQYF.

V and J are TRBV5-1 and TRBJ2-7; D call uncertain. The V gene lost 4 bases and the J gene lost 0 bases, with 14 bases spanning the gap. CDR3 size: 15 residues. Germline V gene lookup returns CDR1 SGHRS and CDR2 YFSETQ. The CDR3 sequence is CASSPPTQNSYEQYF. The CDR3 bases are TGCGCCAGCAGCCCACCGACCCAAAACTCCTACGAGCAGTACTTC.

This chain connects TRBV14 to TRBJ2-7; 7 bases are shared with TRBD2. This CDR3 comprises 14 residues. CDR1 SGHDN and CDR2 FVKESK come from the germline V gene. V shed 3 bases and J 4 bases; nucleotides not matched to a gene: 6. The CDR3 protein is CASSQGGLVYEQYF. In nucleotides, the CDR3 is TGTGCCAGCAGCCAGGGCGGACTAGTGTACGAGCAGTACTTC.

The V and J genes are TRBV2 and TRBJ2-2; the match to TRBD1 covers 9 bases. J lost 6 bases, V lost 6 bases, and 5 bases had no gene match. The CDR3 consists of 14 residues. CDR1 SNHLY and CDR2 FYNNEI come from the germline V gene. The CDR3 nucleotides read TGTGCCAGCAGGGGACAGGGCTCGCCCGGGGAGCTGTTTTTT. Encoded protein: CASRGQGSPGELFF.

The chain is built from TRBV6-5 and TRBJ2-7; D possibly corresponds to TRBD1 (5 bases). The CDR3 totals 15 residues. Between the trimmed V and J ends, which lost 2 bases and 2 bases, there was a span of 13 bases. Germline CDR1 is MNHEY and CDR2 is SVGAGI. The CDR3 loop is CASSYATTAPYEQYF. CDR3 nucleotides: TGTGCCAGCAGTTACGCGACGACAGCCCCCTACGAGCAGTACTTC.

This sequence joins TRBV9 and TRBJ2-1, with 8 bases fitting TRBD2. The V gene end was trimmed by 3 bases and the J gene end by 4 bases; junction bases not matched to a gene: 9. CDR1 and CDR2 (germline): SGDLS, YYNGEE. This CDR3 comprises 16 residues. The CDR3 nucleotides read TGTGCCAGCAGCGCGGCCAGCGGGAGTGGTTACAATGAGCAGTTCTTC. The encoded protein is CASSAASGSGYNEQFF.

The chain combines TRBV13 with TRBJ2-7; 11 nucleotides agree with TRBD2. The trim removed 6 bases at V and 1 base at J, leaving 5 bases unmatched. Germline V gene data show CDR1 as PRHDT and CDR2 as FYEKMQ (reference sequence). The CDR3 sequence is 15 residues long. CDR3 protein: CASRLSGGGSYEQYF. DNA for the CDR3: TGTGCCAGCAGGCTTAGCGGGGGGGGGTCCTACGAGCAGTACTTC.

J is TRBJ2-7 and V is TRBV6-1; 8 positions match TRBD2. Germline loops: CDR1 MNHNS, CDR2 SASEGT. The V segment lost 5 bases and the J segment 2 bases; nucleotides outside the gene matches: 5. There are 14 residues in the CDR3. The CDR3 region is CASSYTGGTYEQYF. DNA of the CDR3: TGTGCCAGCAGTTATACGGGGGGGACCTACGAGCAGTACTTC.

The V and J genes are TRBV2 and TRBJ2-7; D is possibly TRBD1 or TRBD2 (5 bases each). The CDR3 is made up of 14 amino acids. V was trimmed by 4 bases and J by 3 bases, leaving 13 bases between them. Looked up from germline, CDR1 is SNHLY and CDR2 is FYNNEI. CDR3 in amino acids: CASSVEGSYYEQYF. CDR3 DNA sequence: TGTGCCAGCAGTGTAGAGGGGTCTTACTACGAGCAGTACTTC.

The J gene is TRBJ2-1, the V gene TRBV19; D possibly matches TRBD1 or TRBD2 (5 bases each). Trimming removed 7 bases from V and 10 bases from J, with 20 bases in between. The CDR3 consists of 14 residues. Germline V CDR1 and CDR2: LNHDA, SQIVND (reference sequence). In DNA, the CDR3 is TGTGCCAGTACCGGGGCCGGCCTCGGTCGGGAGCAGTTCTTC. This gives the protein CASTGAGLGREQFF.

The V gene is TRBV18, the J gene TRBJ2-7; D perhaps matches TRBD2 (5 bases). Germline assignment: CDR1 KGHSH and CDR2 LQKENI. The CDR3 totals 13 residues. V lost 6 bases and J 2 bases, leaving 11 bases between the germline ends. In nucleotides, the CDR3 is TGTGCCAGCTCCCGAGGGCCCACCTACGAGCAGTACTTC. Protein: CASSRGPTYEQYF.

V and J are TRBV5-1 and TRBJ1-2; possible D gene TRBD1, 5 bases. V dropped 0 bases and J dropped 7 bases, with 16 bases sitting between them. Germline lookup yields CDR1 SGHRS and CDR2 YFSETQ. This CDR3 contains 15 residues. CDR3: CASSLEGELYSGYTF. For the CDR3, the DNA is TGCGCCAGCAGCTTGGAAGGGGAATTGTATAGTGGCTACACCTTC.

V is TRBV5-1 and J is TRBJ2-1; D is perhaps TRBD1 (5 bases). The germline gives CDR1 SGHRS, CDR2 YFSETQ. This CDR3 has 14 amino acids. Deletions cut 1 base from V and 9 bases from J, with 14 bases between. The DNA of the CDR3 is TGCGCCAGCAGCTTGCTTCTTGAGCAGGGTGAGCAGTTCTTC. Protein product: CASSLLLEQGEQFF.

The chain recombines TRBV20-1 with TRBJ1-4; D unresolved. V was pared by 5 bases and J by 8 bases, with 9 bases between. The CDR3 extends over 11 amino acids. Germline-derived CDR1 and CDR2 are DFQATT and SNEGSKA (reference sequence). The CDR3: CSADLGEKLFF. For the CDR3, the DNA is TGCAGTGCTGACCTAGGGGAAAAACTGTTTTTT.